These 9 T cell receptor beta chains share one sample of origin, sequenced in a study of T cell responses to AZD1222 COVID-19 vaccine. Repertoires were generated with immunoSEQ multiplex PCR, while TCRdb's copy carries only in-frame clones and drops some. This table holds about 140,000 clones, 80% to 95% found once. The material was peripheral blood, obtained 28 days after the second AZD1222 dose. These receptors were obtained from an adult who received the AZD1222 COVID-19 vaccine.

This chain uses TRBV7-2 with TRBJ2-7; D is possibly TRBD2 (5 bases). There are 13 residues in the CDR3. V lost 3 bases to trimming and J lost 2 bases, with 8 bases between them. CDR1 is SGHTA and CDR2 is FQGNSA in the germline V gene. CDR3: CASSFQTTYEQYF. CDR3 nucleotides: TGTGCCAGCAGCTTTCAGACTACCTACGAGCAGTACTTC.

This chain links TRBV5-5 with TRBJ2-7, with D perhaps matching TRBD1 (5 bases). The germline V and J ends were trimmed by 2 bases and 4 bases, with 19 bases remaining between them. The germline V gene encodes CDR1 SGHKS and CDR2 YYEKEE (reference sequence). This CDR3 has 16 residues. CDR3 coding DNA: TGTGCCAGCAGCTTTGCCCAAGTGGGGCCCGGTTACGAGCAGTACTTC. This codes for CASSFAQVGPGYEQYF.

The chain uses TRBV27 and TRBJ1-1; tentatively, D is TRBD1 (5 bases). V was cut by 3 bases and J by 3 bases, with 26 bases left in between. Germline CDR1 MNHEY, CDR2 SMNVEV (reference sequence). There are 19 residues in the CDR3. The CDR3 DNA reads as TGTGCCAGCAGTTTGATCTCTGGACCGCCCGGGGGAGTGGACACTGAAGCTTTCTTT. It is translated as CASSLISGPPGGVDTEAFF.

The chain carries TRBV10-3 and TRBJ2-7; TRBD1 is a possible D gene (5 bases). The germline gives CDR1 ENHRY, CDR2 SYGVKD. V shed 0 bases and J shed 3 bases, with 12 bases lying between them. This CDR3 spans 15 amino acids. The CDR3 DNA reads TGTGCCATCAGTGAGTCCTTGGACAAGTACTACGAGCAGTACTTC. Protein product: CAISESLDKYYEQYF.

The chain carries TRBV30 and TRBJ1-1, with D possibly matching TRBD1 (5 bases). The CDR3 sequence is 12 residues long. Germline assignment: CDR1 GTSNPN and CDR2 SVGIG (reference sequence). Trimming removed 0 bases at V and 11 bases at J, with 13 bases between. As DNA, the CDR3 is TGTGCCTGGAGTGTCCCGGGACGCCGGGCTTTCTTT. As protein: CAWSVPGRRAFF.

This chain links TRBV6-6 with TRBJ2-7, with 11 bases matching TRBD2. The CDR3 runs to 14 residues. Germline assignment: CDR1 MNHNY and CDR2 SVGAGI (reference sequence). V was clipped by 6 bases and J by 6 bases; unmatched bases: 7. The CDR3 sequence is CASRLLAGGSEQYF. CDR3 nucleotides: TGTGCCAGCAGGCTTCTAGCGGGAGGTTCCGAGCAGTACTTC.

The CDR3 is CATRDAVGYSNQPQHF. CDR3 coding DNA: TGTGCCACCAGAGACGCGGTAGGCTATAGCAATCAGCCCCAGCATTTT. This chain connects TRBV24-1 to TRBJ1-5; no clear D. The CDR3 loop spans 16 amino acids. V dropped 7 bases and J dropped 0 bases, with 15 bases sitting between them. Looked up from germline, CDR1 is KGHDR and CDR2 is SFDVKD.

The V gene is TRBV30, the J gene TRBJ1-4; possibly TRBD1 for D (6 bases). Germline V lookup: CDR1 GTSNPN, CDR2 SVGIG (reference sequence). The CDR3 sequence is 18 residues long. V was clipped by 4 bases and J by 7 bases, with 28 bases between them. This CDR3 reads CAWNQWGGREASVEKLFF. CDR3 bases: TGTGCCTGGAACCAGTGGGGGGGCCGGGAGGCTTCGGTTGAAAAACTGTTTTTT.

The J gene is TRBJ2-5, the V gene TRBV18; no firm D call. The CDR3 sequence is 13 residues long. Per the germline V gene, CDR1 is KGHSH and CDR2 is LQKENI. Trimming took off 3 bases at V and 1 base at J, with 6 bases between the two ends. The CDR3 DNA reads TGTGCCAGCTCACCTCAGGCCCAAGAGACCCAGTACTTC. This gives the protein CASSPQAQETQYF.